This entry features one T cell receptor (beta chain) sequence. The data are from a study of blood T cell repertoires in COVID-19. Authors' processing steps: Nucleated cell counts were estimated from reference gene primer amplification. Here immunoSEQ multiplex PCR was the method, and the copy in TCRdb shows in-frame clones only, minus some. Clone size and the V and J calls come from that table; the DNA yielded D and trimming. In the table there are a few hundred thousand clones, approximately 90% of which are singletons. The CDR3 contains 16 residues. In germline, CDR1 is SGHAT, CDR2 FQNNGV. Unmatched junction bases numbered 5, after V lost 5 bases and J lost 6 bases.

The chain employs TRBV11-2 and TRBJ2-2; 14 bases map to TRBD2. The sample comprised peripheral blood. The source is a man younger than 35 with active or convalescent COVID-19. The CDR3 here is CASSPRLAGGPGELFF. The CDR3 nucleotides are TGTGCCAGCAGCCCCCGACTAGCGGGAGGGCCCGGGGAGCTGTTTTTT.